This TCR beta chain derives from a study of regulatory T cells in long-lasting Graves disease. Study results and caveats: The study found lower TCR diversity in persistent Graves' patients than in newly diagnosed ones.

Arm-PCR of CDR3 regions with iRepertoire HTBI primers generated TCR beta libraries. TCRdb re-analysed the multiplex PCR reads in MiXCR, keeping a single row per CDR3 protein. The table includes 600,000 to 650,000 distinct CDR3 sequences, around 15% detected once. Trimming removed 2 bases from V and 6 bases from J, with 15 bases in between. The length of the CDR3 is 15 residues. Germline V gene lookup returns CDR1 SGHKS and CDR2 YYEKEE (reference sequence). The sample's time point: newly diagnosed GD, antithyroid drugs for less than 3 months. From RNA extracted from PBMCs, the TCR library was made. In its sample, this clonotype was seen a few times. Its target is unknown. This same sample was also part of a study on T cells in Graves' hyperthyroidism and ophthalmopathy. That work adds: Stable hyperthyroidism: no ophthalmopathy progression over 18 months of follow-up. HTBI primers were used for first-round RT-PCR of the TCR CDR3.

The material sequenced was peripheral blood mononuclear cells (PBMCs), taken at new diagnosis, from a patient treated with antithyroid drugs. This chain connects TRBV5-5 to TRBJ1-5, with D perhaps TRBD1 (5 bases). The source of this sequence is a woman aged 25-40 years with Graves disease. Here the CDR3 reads CASSLFSGAAQPQHF. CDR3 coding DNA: TGTGCCAGCAGCTTATTCTCTGGGGCCGCTCAGCCCCAGCATTTT.